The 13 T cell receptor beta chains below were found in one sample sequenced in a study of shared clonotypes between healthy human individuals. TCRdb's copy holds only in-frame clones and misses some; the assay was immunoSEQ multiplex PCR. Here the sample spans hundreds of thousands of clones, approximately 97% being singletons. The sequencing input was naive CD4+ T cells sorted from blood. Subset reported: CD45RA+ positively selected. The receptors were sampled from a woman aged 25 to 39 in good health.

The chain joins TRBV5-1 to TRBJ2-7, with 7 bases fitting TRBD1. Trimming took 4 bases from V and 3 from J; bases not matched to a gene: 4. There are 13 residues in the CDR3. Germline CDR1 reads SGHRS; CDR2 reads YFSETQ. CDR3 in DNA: TGCGCCAGCAGCGAGGACAGGTTCTACGAGCAGTACTTC. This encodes CASSEDRFYEQYF.

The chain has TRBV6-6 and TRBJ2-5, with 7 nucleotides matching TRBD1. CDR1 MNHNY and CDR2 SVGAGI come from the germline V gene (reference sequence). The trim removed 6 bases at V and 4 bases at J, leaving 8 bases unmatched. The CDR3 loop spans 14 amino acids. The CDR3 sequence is CASRPQGYGETQYF. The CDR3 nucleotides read TGTGCCAGCAGGCCACAGGGGTATGGAGAGACCCAGTACTTC.

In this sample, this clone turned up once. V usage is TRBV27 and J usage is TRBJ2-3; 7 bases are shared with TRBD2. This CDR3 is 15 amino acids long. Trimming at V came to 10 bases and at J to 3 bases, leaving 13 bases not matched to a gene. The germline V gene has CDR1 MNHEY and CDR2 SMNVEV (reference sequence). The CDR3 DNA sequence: TGTGCCACCATAGTGGGGGGGAGAGGTACAGATACGCAGTATTTT. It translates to CATIVGGRGTDTQYF.

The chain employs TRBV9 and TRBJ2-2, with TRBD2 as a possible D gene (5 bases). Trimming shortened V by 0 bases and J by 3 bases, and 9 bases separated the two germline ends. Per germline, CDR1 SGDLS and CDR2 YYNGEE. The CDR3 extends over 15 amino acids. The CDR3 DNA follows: TGTGCCAGCAGCGTAGGGCTAGCACACACCGGGGAGCTGTTTTTT. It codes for CASSVGLAHTGELFF.

CDR3 protein: CASSEGTGGAEQYF. The CDR3 coding sequence is TGCGCCAGCAGTGAGGGTACAGGGGGCGCCGAGCAGTACTTC. The rearrangement joins TRBV10-1 to TRBJ2-7, with 9 bases aligning to TRBD1. This CDR3 is built from 14 residues. Germline V lookup: CDR1 WNHNN, CDR2 SYGVQD (reference sequence). V shed 2 bases and J 6 bases; nucleotides not matched to a gene: 5.

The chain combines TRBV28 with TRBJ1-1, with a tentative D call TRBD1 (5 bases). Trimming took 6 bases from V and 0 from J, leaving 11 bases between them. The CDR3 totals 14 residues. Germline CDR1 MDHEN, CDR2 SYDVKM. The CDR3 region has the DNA TGTGCCAGCAGAGAGACAGTGGTGAACACTGAAGCTTTCTTT. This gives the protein CASRETVVNTEAFF. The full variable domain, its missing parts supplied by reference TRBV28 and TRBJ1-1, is DVKVTQSSRYLVKRTGEKVFLECVQDMDHENMFWYRQDPGLGLRLIYFSYDVKMKEKGDIPEGYSVSREKKERFSLILESASTNQTSMYLCASRETVVNTEAFFGQGTRLTVV.

The CDR3 protein is CATSRGSEGETQYF. In DNA, the CDR3 is TGTGCCACCAGCAGAGGGTCCGAGGGGGAGACCCAGTACTTC. The rearrangement uses TRBV15 and TRBJ2-5; D is tentatively TRBD1 or TRBD2 (5 bases each). V lost 1 base and J lost 5, with 11 bases in between. The CDR3 sequence is 14 residues long. Germline values: CDR1 LNHNV, CDR2 YYDKDF (reference sequence).

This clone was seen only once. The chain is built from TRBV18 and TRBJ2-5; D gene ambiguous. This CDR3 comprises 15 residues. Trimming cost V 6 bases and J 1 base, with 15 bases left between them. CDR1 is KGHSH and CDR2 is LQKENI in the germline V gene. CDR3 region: CASSGARDSQETQYF. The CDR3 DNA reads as TGTGCCAGCTCTGGTGCGCGAGATAGCCAAGAGACCCAGTACTTC.

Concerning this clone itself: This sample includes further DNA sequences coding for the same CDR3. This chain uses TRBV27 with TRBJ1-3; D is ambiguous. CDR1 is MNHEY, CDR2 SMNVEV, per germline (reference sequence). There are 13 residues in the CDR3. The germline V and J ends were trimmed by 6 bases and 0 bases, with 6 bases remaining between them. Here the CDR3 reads CASRAGSGNTIYF. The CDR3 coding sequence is TGTGCCAGCAGGGCAGGCTCTGGAAACACCATATATTTT.

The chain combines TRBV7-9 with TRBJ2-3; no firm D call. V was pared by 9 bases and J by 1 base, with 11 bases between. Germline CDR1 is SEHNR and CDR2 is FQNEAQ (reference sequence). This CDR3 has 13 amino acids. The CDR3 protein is CASRAGGTDTQYF. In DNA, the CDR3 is TGTGCCAGTAGGGCAGGAGGCACAGATACGCAGTATTTT.

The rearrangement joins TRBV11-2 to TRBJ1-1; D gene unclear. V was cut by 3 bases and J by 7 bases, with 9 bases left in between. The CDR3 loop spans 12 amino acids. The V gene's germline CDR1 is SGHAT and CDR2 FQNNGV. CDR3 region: CASSFGYLEAFF. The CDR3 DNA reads TGTGCCAGCAGCTTTGGTTACCTTGAAGCTTTCTTT. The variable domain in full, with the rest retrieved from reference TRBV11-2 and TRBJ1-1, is EAGVAQSPRYKIIEKRQSVAFWCNPISGHATLYWYQQILGQGPKLLIQFQNNGVVDDSQLPKDRFSAERLKGVDSTLKIQPAKLEDSAVYLCASSFGYLEAFFGQGTRLTVV.

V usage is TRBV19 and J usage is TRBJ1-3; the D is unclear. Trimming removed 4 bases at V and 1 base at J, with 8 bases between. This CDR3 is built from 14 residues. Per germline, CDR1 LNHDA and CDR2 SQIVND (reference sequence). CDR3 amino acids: CASSNQKSGNTIYF. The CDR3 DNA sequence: TGTGCCAGTAGTAACCAAAAGTCTGGAAACACCATATATTTT.

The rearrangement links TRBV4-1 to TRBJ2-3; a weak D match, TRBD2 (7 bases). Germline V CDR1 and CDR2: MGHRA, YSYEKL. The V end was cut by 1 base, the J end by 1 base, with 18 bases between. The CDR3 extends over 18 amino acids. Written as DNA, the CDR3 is TGCGCCAGCAGCCAAGGTCGGGCTAGGGGGAGGGGCACAGATACGCAGTATTTT. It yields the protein CASSQGRARGRGTDTQYF.